The following is a TCR beta chain sequence with its context. Its target is not known. CDR1 and CDR2 (germline): LGHNA, YSLEER. The V end was cut by 4 bases, the J end by 1 base, with 8 bases between. The CDR3 has 14 amino acids. Sequencing used immunoSEQ multiplex PCR; TCRdb keeps in-frame clones, though not all of them. The table records some 130,000 clones, 86% of them present only once. These data originate in a study of T cell responses to AZD1222 COVID-19 vaccine. About the research overall: Pooling covered second doses at about 4 or about 12 weeks.

Whole-study findings and limits: Females outnumbered males among donors, who were mostly white British; clonal diversity was possibly underestimated. Targeting of unmutated variant regions was reportedly seen in nearly half of spike-specific TCRs. Scientists sampled the repertoires only once the peak T cell response had passed.

The receptor's source is an adult in good health. The chain uses TRBV4-3 and TRBJ1-3, with D unclear. The source material was peripheral blood, sampled on day 0 of AZD1222 vaccination. CDR3 sequence: CASSPAVSGNTIYF. The DNA for the CDR3 is TGCGCCAGCAGCCCTGCAGTTTCTGGAAACACCATATATTTT.